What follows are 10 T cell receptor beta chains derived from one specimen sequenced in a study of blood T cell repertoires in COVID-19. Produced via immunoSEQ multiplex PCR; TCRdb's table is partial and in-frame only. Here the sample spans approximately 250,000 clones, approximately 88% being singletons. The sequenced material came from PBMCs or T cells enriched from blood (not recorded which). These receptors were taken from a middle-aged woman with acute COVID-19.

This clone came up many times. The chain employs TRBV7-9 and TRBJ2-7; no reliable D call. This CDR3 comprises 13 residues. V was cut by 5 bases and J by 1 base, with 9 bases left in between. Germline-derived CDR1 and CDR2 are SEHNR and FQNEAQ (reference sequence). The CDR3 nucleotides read TGTGCCAGCAGCAGAGGCGAATCCTACGAGCAGTACTTC. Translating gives CASSRGESYEQYF.

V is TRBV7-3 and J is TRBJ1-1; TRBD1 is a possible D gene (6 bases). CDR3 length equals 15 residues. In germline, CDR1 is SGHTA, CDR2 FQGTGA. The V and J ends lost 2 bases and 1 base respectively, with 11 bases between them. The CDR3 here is CASSLGRTANTEAFF. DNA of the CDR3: TGTGCCAGCAGCTTAGGCCGGACAGCGAACACTGAAGCTTTCTTT. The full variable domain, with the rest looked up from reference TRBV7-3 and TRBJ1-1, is GAGVSQTPSNKVTEKGKYVELRCDPISGHTALYWYRQSLGQGPEFLIYFQGTGAADDSGLPNDRFFAVRPEGSVSTLKIQRTERGDSAVYLCASSLGRTANTEAFFGQGTRLTVV.

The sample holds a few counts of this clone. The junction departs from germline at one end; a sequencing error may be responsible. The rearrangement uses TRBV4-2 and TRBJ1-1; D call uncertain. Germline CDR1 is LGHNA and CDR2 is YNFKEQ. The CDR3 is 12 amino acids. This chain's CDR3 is CASSVANAEAFF. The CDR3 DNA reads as TGTGCCAGCAGCGTCGCGAACGCTGAAGCTTTCTTT.

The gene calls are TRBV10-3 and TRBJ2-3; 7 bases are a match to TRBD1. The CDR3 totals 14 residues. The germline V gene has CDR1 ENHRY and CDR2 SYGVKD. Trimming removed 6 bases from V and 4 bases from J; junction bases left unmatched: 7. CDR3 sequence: CAIRAGGRADTQYF. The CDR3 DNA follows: TGTGCCATCAGGGCAGGGGGTAGGGCAGATACGCAGTATTTT.

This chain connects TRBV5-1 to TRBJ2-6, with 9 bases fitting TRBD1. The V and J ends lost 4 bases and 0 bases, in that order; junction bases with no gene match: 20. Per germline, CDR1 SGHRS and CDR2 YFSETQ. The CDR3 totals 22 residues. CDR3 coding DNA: TGCGCCAGCAGCCCGTACCACGGGACAGGGACTTACCAAATCTCTGGGGCCAACGTCCTGACTTTC. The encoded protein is CASSPYHGTGTYQISGANVLTF.

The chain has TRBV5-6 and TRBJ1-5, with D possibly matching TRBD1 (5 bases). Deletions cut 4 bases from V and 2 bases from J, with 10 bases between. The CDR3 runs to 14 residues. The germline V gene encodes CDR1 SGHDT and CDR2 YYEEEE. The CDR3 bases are TGTGCCAGCAGCGCCGGGGGGGGCAATCAGCCCCAGCATTTT. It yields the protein CASSAGGGNQPQHF.

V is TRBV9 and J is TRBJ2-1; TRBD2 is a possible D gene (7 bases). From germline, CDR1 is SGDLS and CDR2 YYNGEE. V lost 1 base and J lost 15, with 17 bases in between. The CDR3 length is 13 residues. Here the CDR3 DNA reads TGTGCCAGCAGCGTATCCCTGGGGGGGCGATCGTTCTTC. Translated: CASSVSLGGRSFF.

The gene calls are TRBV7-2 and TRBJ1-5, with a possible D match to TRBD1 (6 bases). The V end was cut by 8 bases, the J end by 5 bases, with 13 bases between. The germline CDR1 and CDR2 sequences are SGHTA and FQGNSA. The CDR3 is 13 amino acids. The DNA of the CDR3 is TGTGCCAGCGCCTTACAGGGCGATCAGCCCCAGCATTTT. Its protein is CASALQGDQPQHF.

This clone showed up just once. Here the CDR3 reads CASSYSGQDNEQFF. The CDR3 nucleotides are TGTGCCAGCAGTTACTCGGGGCAGGACAATGAGCAGTTCTTC. The chain combines TRBV6-5 with TRBJ2-1; maybe TRBD1 (5 bases). Germline-derived CDR1 and CDR2 are MNHEY and SVGAGI. The germline V and J ends were trimmed by 0 bases and 5 bases, with 8 bases remaining between them. CDR3 length: 14 amino acids.

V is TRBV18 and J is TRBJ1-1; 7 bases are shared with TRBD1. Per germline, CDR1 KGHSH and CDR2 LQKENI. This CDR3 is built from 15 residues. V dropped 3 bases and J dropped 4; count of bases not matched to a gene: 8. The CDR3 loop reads CASSPKGAQGTEAFF. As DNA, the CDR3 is TGTGCCAGCTCACCGAAGGGGGCGCAGGGCACTGAAGCTTTCTTT.